These 27 T cell receptor beta chains were sequenced from one sample in a study of a mutant IDH1 vaccine in newly diagnosed glioma. As for time point: baseline, week 1 (first vaccination visit). Treatment reported: pre-vaccination baseline after standard-of-care therapy. Generated by immunoSEQ multiplex PCR, the TCRdb table keeps only in-frame clones and is missing some. The sample shows more than 80,000 clones, about 80% of them seen only once. Specimen: PBMCs, collected from a glioma patient treated with radiotherapy, temozolomide or both. Receptors originate from a woman in her forties or fifties with glioma.

The chain combines TRBV19 with TRBJ2-7; no clear D gene. The V gene lost 5 bases and the J gene lost 3 bases, with 14 bases spanning the gap. Germline CDR1 is LNHDA and CDR2 is SQIVND (reference sequence). This CDR3 spans 14 amino acids. CDR3 in DNA: TGTGCCAGTAGTCAAACCGACGGCGACTACGAGCAGTACTTC. The encoded protein is CASSQTDGDYEQYF.

The chain carries TRBV27 and TRBJ1-1; 8 nucleotides align to TRBD1. The CDR3 spans 14 residues. Germline-derived CDR1 and CDR2 are MNHEY and SMNVEV (reference sequence). V shed 3 bases, J shed 4 bases, and the junction held 4 bases outside the gene matches. The DNA for the CDR3 is TGTGCCAGCAGTTTCCGGACAGGGAGCACTGAAGCTTTCTTT. The encoded protein is CASSFRTGSTEAFF.

V usage is TRBV10-3 and J usage is TRBJ1-1, with D maybe TRBD1 (6 bases). Per germline, CDR1 ENHRY and CDR2 SYGVKD. The CDR3 loop spans 13 amino acids. V was cut by 3 bases and J by 5 bases, with 10 bases left in between. For the CDR3, the DNA is TGTGCCATCAGTGACAGGGGAGAAACTGAAGCTTTCTTT. It codes for CAISDRGETEAFF.

V and J are TRBV27 and TRBJ2-7, with a possible D match to TRBD1 (5 bases). CDR1 is MNHEY, CDR2 SMNVEV, per germline (reference sequence). V was clipped by 5 bases and J by 2 bases, with 13 bases between them. The CDR3 is 14 residues long. CDR3 sequence reads: CASSQRQYAYEQYF. Written as DNA, the CDR3 is TGTGCCAGCAGTCAGAGACAGTACGCCTACGAGCAGTACTTC.

The V and J genes are TRBV9 and TRBJ2-7; D unresolved. Germline CDR1 and CDR2: SGDLS and YYNGEE. Trimming shortened V by 3 bases and J by 6 bases, and 19 bases separated the two germline ends. The CDR3 totals 15 residues. The CDR3 DNA sequence: TGTGCCAGCAGCGGCTCAGGCAGCGTGGGCGGCGAGCAGTACTTC. This translates into CASSGSGSVGGEQYF.

The V call is TRBV27, the J call TRBJ1-1; 8 bases agree with TRBD1. With V trimmed by 4 bases and J by 1 base, 2 bases remained unmatched. Germline V gene lookup returns CDR1 MNHEY and CDR2 SMNVEV (reference sequence). The CDR3 consists of 14 residues. Here the CDR3 DNA reads TGTGCCAGCAGTTGGGGGACAGGGAACACTGAAGCTTTCTTT. Protein sequence: CASSWGTGNTEAFF.

The chain recombines TRBV2 with TRBJ2-2, with D possibly matching TRBD2 (5 bases). CDR3 size: 13 residues. Germline CDR1 and CDR2: SNHLY and FYNNEI. Between the trimmed V and J ends, which lost 7 bases and 5 bases, there was a span of 11 bases. The CDR3 here is CASKSEGTGELFF. In nucleotides, the CDR3 is TGTGCCAGCAAAAGCGAGGGTACCGGGGAGCTGTTTTTT.

The chain is built from TRBV7-2 and TRBJ1-2; D is perhaps TRBD1 (6 bases). This CDR3 comprises 17 residues. Germline V lookup: CDR1 SGHTA, CDR2 FQGNSA. V shed 3 bases and J shed 8 bases, with 25 bases lying between them. The CDR3 protein is CASSFDPSLLGAQGYTF. In DNA form, the CDR3 reads TGTGCCAGCAGCTTCGACCCTAGTCTTTTGGGGGCTCAGGGCTACACCTTC.

This rearrangement joins TRBV6-4 to TRBJ2-1, with D tentatively TRBD1 or TRBD2 (6 bases each). V was shortened by 6 bases and J by 2 bases, with 14 bases between the two germline ends. This CDR3 spans 15 amino acids. CDR1 and CDR2 (germline): MRHNA, SNTAGT. In DNA form, the CDR3 reads TGTGCCAGCAGAAGGGGGGCCGGGGCCTACAATGAGCAGTTCTTC. Translation: CASRRGAGAYNEQFF.

This sequence joins TRBV2 and TRBJ2-5; D gene uncertain. This CDR3 has 13 amino acids. Germline lookup yields CDR1 SNHLY and CDR2 FYNNEI. Between the trimmed V and J ends, which lost 11 bases and 4 bases, there was a span of 17 bases. CDR3 amino acids: CAVVQESLETQYF. As DNA, the CDR3 is TGTGCCGTTGTCCAGGAAAGTTTAGAGACCCAGTACTTC. Using reference TRBV2 and TRBJ2-5 for the parts outside the CDR3, the full variable domain is EPEVTQTPSHQVTQMGQEVILRCVPISNHLYFYWYRQILGQKVEFLVSFYNNEISEKSEIFDDQFSVERPDGSNFTLKIRSTKLEDSAMYFCAVVQESLETQYFGPGTRLLVL.

V is TRBV6-1 and J is TRBJ1-3; the D gene is possibly TRBD1 (5 bases). CDR3 length: 19 residues. Germline CDR1 and CDR2: MNHNS and SASEGT. V lost 3 bases to trimming and J lost 8 bases, with 29 bases between them. The CDR3 DNA reads TGTGCCAGCAGTGAGTCGCTCCGGGCGCCCCGGGGGAAAGAAGACACCATATATTTT. Translated: CASSESLRAPRGKEDTIYF.

This chain connects TRBV7-2 to TRBJ2-2; a weak D match, TRBD1 (6 bases). V was clipped by 7 bases and J by 4 bases, with 10 bases between them. This CDR3 comprises 13 residues. Germline V gene data show CDR1 as SGHTA and CDR2 as FQGNSA. The CDR3 sequence is CASTLGGTGELFF. CDR3 in DNA: TGTGCCAGCACCCTAGGGGGCACCGGGGAGCTGTTTTTT.

The chain couples TRBV2 to TRBJ1-5, with 9 bases that match TRBD1. Trimming cost V 7 bases and J 3 bases; bases outside gene matches: 7. The CDR3 covers 15 residues. Germline CDR1 reads SNHLY; CDR2 reads FYNNEI. In nucleotides, the CDR3 is TGTGCCAGCAACTCACAGGGGGCCCTCAATCAGCCCCAGCATTTT. Its protein is CASNSQGALNQPQHF. Drawing the rest from reference TRBV2 and TRBJ1-5, the complete variable domain is EPEVTQTPSHQVTQMGQEVILRCVPISNHLYFYWYRQILGQKVEFLVSFYNNEISEKSEIFDDQFSVERPDGSNFTLKIRSTKLEDSAMYFCASNSQGALNQPQHFGDGTRLSIL.

This clone was seen just once. V is TRBV6-5 and J is TRBJ2-5; 7 positions match TRBD2. V dropped 3 bases and J dropped 5; count of bases not matched to a gene: 12. This CDR3 comprises 16 residues. Germline lookup yields CDR1 MNHEY and CDR2 SVGAGI. In nucleotides, the CDR3 is TGTGCCAGCAGTTATGGTCGACGCGGGGGAGGCGAGACCCAGTACTTC. This translates into CASSYGRRGGGETQYF.

The rearrangement uses TRBV6-6 and TRBJ2-2, with D unresolved. There are 13 residues in the CDR3. V shed 4 bases and J shed 6 bases, with 9 bases lying between them. Germline V CDR1 and CDR2: MNHNY, SVGAGI (reference sequence). The CDR3 DNA sequence: TGTGCCAGCAGTTTTATGAGGTCCGGGGAGCTGTTTTTT. It codes for CASSFMRSGELFF.

The rearrangement joins TRBV2 to TRBJ1-6; 9 nucleotides agree with TRBD1. Germline assignment: CDR1 SNHLY and CDR2 FYNNEI. This CDR3 is built from 13 residues. Germline trimming cut 7 bases from V and 8 bases from J; bases unmatched to any gene: 3. CDR3 bases: TGTGCCAGCATTCGGACAGGGGATTCACCCCTCCACTTT. Translated, it gives CASIRTGDSPLHF.

The V gene is TRBV11-2, the J gene TRBJ1-1; D unresolved. V gave up 5 bases and J gave up 6 bases, with 16 bases separating them. The CDR3 runs 14 residues. The germline V gene has CDR1 SGHAT and CDR2 FQNNGV. The CDR3 coding sequence is TGTGCCAGCAGCCCCAGCCTCATTCTGGCTGAAGCTTTCTTT. This encodes CASSPSLILAEAFF. Looking up the rest from reference TRBV11-2 and TRBJ1-1 gives the full variable domain: EAGVAQSPRYKIIEKRQSVAFWCNPISGHATLYWYQQILGQGPKLLIQFQNNGVVDDSQLPKDRFSAERLKGVDSTLKIQPAKLEDSAVYLCASSPSLILAEAFFGQGTRLTVV.

This rearrangement joins TRBV2 to TRBJ1-1; 8 positions agree with TRBD1. Germline loops: CDR1 SNHLY, CDR2 FYNNEI. The junction had 9 bases not matched to a gene; V was cut back by 2 bases and J by 1 base. The CDR3 runs 17 residues. The CDR3 sequence is CASSERTGPFGNTEAFF. The CDR3 DNA follows: TGTGCCAGCAGTGAAAGGACAGGGCCGTTCGGGAACACTGAAGCTTTCTTT.

A single count supports this clone. The chain links TRBV27 to TRBJ2-7, with D perhaps matching TRBD1 (5 bases). There are 16 residues in the CDR3. The germline V gene encodes CDR1 MNHEY and CDR2 SMNVEV (reference sequence). The germline V and J ends were trimmed by 2 bases and 2 bases, with 16 bases remaining between them. CDR3 protein: CASSLKGNSRTYEQYF. The CDR3 region has the DNA TGTGCCAGCAGTTTAAAGGGGAACTCTAGAACCTACGAGCAGTACTTC.

V is TRBV4-3 and J is TRBJ1-1, with TRBD1 matching over 7 bases. Germline values: CDR1 LGHNA, CDR2 YSLEER. The CDR3 runs to 14 residues. V lost 4 bases to trimming and J lost 5 bases; unmatched junction nucleotides: 7. The CDR3 DNA follows: TGCGCCAGCAGCCTGAGCTCAGGGGGAACTGAAGCTTTCTTT. Amino acid sequence: CASSLSSGGTEAFF.

This chain links TRBV6-1 with TRBJ1-1, with 8 bases matching TRBD1. J gave up 3 bases and V 8 bases, and 5 bases lay outside the gene matches. Germline V lookup: CDR1 MNHNS, CDR2 SASEGT. The CDR3 loop spans 13 amino acids. For the CDR3, the DNA is TGTGCCAGCGGGAGACAGGGGTACACTGAAGCTTTCTTT. This codes for CASGRQGYTEAFF.

This chain joins TRBV5-4 and TRBJ2-1; 10 bases are shared with TRBD1. V lost 2 bases and J lost 7; bases outside the gene matches: 6. CDR1 and CDR2 from the germline V gene are SGHNT and YYREEE (reference sequence). This CDR3 spans 15 amino acids. CDR3 DNA: TGTGCCAGCAGCTTCGGACAGGGGGAGTTAAATGAGCAGTTCTTC. Translated: CASSFGQGELNEQFF.

The chain combines TRBV9 with TRBJ1-1; TRBD1 aligns across 7 bases. Looked up from germline, CDR1 is SGDLS and CDR2 is YYNGEE. This CDR3 is 17 amino acids long. Trimming took 0 bases from V and 5 from J; bases not matched to a gene: 13. Written as DNA, the CDR3 is TGTGCCAGCAGCGTAGATGTAGGGGGCGCCGGGAGGACTGAAGCTTTCTTT. Translation gives CASSVDVGGAGRTEAFF.

V is TRBV5-5 and J is TRBJ1-5; D perhaps matches TRBD1 (5 bases). Germline-derived CDR1 and CDR2 are SGHKS and YYEKEE (reference sequence). This CDR3 contains 15 residues. V lost 2 bases and J lost 1, with 10 bases in between. The CDR3 is CASSLGTISNQPQHF. The CDR3 nucleotides are TGTGCCAGCAGCTTAGGGACGATAAGCAATCAGCCCCAGCATTTT.

A few counts support this clone. This chain links TRBV19 with TRBJ1-1; tentatively, D is TRBD1 (6 bases). Germline V lookup: CDR1 LNHDA, CDR2 SQIVND (reference sequence). The CDR3 loop spans 13 amino acids. The V end lost 8 bases, the J end lost 5 bases, and 15 bases lay between the germline ends. The CDR3 nucleotides are TGTGCCAGTCTAGTGGGCAGGGGTACTGAAGCTTTCTTT. As protein: CASLVGRGTEAFF.

The chain recombines TRBV30 with TRBJ1-2, with no clear D. CDR1 and CDR2 from the germline V gene are GTSNPN and SVGIG (reference sequence). V lost 1 base, J lost 8 bases, and 17 bases lay in between. The CDR3 loop spans 14 amino acids. Written as DNA, the CDR3 is TGTGCCTGGAGTGGGCTTCAGATTGGGAAGGGCTACACCTTC. Protein product: CAWSGLQIGKGYTF.

The CDR3 protein is CSVEGTSGANEQFF. In DNA form, the CDR3 reads TGCAGCGTTGAGGGGACTAGCGGCGCCAATGAGCAGTTCTTC. This sequence joins TRBV29-1 and TRBJ2-1; 11 bases line up with TRBD2. The ends lost 3 bases at V and 6 bases at J; junction bases unmatched: 4. The CDR3 totals 14 residues. Germline CDR1 SQVTM, CDR2 ANQGSEA.